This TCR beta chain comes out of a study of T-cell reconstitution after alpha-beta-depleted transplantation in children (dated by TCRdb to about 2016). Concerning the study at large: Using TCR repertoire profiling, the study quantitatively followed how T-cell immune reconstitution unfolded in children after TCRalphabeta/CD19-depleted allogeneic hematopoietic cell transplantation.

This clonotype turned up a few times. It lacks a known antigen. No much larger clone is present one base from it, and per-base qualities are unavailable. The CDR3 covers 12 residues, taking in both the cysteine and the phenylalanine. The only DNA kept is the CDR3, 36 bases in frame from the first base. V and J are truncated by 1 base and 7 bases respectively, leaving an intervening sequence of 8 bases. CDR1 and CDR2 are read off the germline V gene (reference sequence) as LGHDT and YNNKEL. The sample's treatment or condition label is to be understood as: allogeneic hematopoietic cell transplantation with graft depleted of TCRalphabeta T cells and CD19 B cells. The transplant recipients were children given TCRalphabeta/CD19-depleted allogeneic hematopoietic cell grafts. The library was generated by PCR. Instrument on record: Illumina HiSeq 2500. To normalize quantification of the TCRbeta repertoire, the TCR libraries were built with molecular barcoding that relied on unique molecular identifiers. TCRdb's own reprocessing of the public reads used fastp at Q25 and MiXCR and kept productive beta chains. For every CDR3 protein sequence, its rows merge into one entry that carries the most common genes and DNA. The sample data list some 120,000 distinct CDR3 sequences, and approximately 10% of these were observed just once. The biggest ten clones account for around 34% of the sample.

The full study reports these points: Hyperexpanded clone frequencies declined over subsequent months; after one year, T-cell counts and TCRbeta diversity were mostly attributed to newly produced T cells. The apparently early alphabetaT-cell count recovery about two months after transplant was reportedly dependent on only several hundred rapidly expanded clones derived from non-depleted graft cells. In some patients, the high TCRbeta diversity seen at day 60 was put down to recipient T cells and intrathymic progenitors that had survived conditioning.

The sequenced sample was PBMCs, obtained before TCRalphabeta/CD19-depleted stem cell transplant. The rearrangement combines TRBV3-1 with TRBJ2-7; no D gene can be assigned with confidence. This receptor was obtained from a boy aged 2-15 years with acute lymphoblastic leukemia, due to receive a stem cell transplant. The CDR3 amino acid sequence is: CASSQGPAEQYF. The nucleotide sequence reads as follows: TGTGCCAGCAGCCAAGGGCCGGCGGAGCAGTACTTC.